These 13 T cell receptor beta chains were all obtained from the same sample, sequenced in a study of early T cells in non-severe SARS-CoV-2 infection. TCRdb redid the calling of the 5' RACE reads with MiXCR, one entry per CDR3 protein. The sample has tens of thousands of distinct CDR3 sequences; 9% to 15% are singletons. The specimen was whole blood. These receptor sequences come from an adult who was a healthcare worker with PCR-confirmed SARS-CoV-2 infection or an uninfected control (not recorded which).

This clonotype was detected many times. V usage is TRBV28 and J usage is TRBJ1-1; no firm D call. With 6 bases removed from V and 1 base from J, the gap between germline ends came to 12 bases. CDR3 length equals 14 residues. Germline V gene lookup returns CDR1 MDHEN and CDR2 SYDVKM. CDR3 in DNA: TGTGCCAGCAGGGTAACGGGGAGGAACACTGAAGCTTTCTTT. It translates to CASRVTGRNTEAFF.

This chain's CDR3 is CASSLKAGSPDTQYF. For the CDR3, the DNA is TGTGCCAGCAGCTTAAAAGCGGGGTCCCCAGATACGCAGTATTTT. The gene calls are TRBV7-2 and TRBJ2-3; 7 positions match TRBD2. Trimming at V came to 2 bases and at J to 4 bases, leaving 6 bases not matched to a gene. Germline V gene data show CDR1 as SGHTA and CDR2 as FQGNSA. The CDR3 totals 15 residues.

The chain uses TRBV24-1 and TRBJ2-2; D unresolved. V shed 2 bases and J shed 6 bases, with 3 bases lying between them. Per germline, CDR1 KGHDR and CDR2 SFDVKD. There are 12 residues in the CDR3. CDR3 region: CATSDSPGELFF. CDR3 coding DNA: TGTGCCACCAGTGATTCCCCCGGGGAGCTGTTTTTT.

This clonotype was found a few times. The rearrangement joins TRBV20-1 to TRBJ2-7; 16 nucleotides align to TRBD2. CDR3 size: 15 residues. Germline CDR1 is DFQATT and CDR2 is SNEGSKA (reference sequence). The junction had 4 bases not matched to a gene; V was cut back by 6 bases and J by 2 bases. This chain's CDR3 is CSAPGTSGRAYEQYF. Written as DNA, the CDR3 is TGCAGTGCCCCCGGGACTAGCGGGAGGGCCTACGAGCAGTACTTC.

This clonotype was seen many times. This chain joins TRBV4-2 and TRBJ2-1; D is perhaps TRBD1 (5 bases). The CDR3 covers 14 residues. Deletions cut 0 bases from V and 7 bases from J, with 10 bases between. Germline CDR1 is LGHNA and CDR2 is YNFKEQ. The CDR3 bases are TGTGCCAGCAGCCAAGATTCTGGGGCTAATGAGCAGTTCTTC. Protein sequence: CASSQDSGANEQFF.

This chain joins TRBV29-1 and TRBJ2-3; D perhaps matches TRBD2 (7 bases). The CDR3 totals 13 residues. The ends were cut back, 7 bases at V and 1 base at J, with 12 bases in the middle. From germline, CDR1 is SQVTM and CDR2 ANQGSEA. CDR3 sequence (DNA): TGCAGCGCCGGGCGGGGGCGCACAGATACGCAGTATTTT. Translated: CSAGRGRTDTQYF.

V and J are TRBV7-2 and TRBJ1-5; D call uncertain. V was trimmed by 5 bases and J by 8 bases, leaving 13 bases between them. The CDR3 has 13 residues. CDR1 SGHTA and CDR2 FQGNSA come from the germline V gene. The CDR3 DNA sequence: TGTGCCAGCAGCATCGGGCTTGTCGAGCCCCAGCATTTT. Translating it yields CASSIGLVEPQHF.

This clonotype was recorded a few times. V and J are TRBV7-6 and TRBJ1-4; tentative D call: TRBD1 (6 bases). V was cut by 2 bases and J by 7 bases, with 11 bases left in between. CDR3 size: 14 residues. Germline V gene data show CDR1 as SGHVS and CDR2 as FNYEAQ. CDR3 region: CASSLTGQGEKLFF. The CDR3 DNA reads TGTGCCAGCAGCTTAACAGGGCAGGGTGAAAAACTGTTTTTT.

CDR3 in amino acids: CSLPDSNYGYTF. CDR3 coding DNA: TGCAGCCTGCCGGACAGTAACTATGGCTACACCTTC. This chain connects TRBV29-1 to TRBJ1-2; tentatively, D is TRBD1 (6 bases). V lost 8 bases to trimming and J lost 1 base, with 11 bases between them. Germline V CDR1 and CDR2: SQVTM, ANQGSEA. The CDR3 extends over 12 amino acids.

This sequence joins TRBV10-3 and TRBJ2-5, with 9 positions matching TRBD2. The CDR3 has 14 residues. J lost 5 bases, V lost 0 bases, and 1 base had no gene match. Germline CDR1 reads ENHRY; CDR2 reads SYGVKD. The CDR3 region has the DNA TGTGCCATCAGTGAGTCGAGCGGGGGGGAGACCCAGTACTTC. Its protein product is CAISESSGGETQYF.

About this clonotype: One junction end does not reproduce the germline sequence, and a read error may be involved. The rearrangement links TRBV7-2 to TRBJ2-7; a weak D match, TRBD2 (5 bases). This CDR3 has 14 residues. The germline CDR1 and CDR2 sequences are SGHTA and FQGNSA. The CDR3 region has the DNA TGTGCCAGCAGCCTAGCCCCCGCCCCCTACGAGCAGTACTTC. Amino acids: CASSLAPAPYEQYF.

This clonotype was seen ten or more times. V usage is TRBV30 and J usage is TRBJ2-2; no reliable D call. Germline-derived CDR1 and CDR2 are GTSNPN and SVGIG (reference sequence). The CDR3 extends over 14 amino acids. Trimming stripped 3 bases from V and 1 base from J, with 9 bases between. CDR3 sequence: CAWRGQLNTGELFF. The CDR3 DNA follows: TGTGCCTGGAGAGGCCAGCTGAACACCGGGGAGCTGTTTTTT.

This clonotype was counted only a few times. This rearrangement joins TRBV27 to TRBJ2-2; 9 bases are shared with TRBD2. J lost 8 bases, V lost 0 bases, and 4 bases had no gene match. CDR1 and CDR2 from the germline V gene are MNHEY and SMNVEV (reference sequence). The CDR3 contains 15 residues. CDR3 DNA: TGTGCCAGCAGTTTATCGTGGACTAGCGTGGGGGAGCTGTTTTTT. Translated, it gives CASSLSWTSVGELFF.